This T cell receptor beta chain comes out of a study of cytomegalovirus exposure and HLA in healthy donors. Findings and caveats of the study: Among the most significant clusters, several appeared linked to common viral pathogens in a later analysis.

The PCR was carried out with 60 Vbeta primers and 13 Jbeta primers. The protocol was immunoSEQ multiplex PCR, while the TCRdb copy is restricted to in-frame clones and leaves out a portion. In the table there are 80,000 to 130,000 clones, around 80% of which are singletons. Comments on this clone: What it binds is unknown.

CDR3 length equals 14 residues. With V trimmed by 1 base and J by 4 bases, 3 bases remained unmatched. Germline V CDR1 and CDR2: LGHNA, YNFKEQ. The chain carries TRBV4-2 and TRBJ1-2; the match to TRBD1 covers 7 bases. This TCR was sampled from a woman younger than 35 in good health and CMV-seronegative. The sample comprised PBMCs. CDR3 loop: CASSQGQGGYGYTF. CDR3 nucleotides: TGTGCCAGCAGCCAAGGACAGGGTGGCTATGGCTACACCTTC.